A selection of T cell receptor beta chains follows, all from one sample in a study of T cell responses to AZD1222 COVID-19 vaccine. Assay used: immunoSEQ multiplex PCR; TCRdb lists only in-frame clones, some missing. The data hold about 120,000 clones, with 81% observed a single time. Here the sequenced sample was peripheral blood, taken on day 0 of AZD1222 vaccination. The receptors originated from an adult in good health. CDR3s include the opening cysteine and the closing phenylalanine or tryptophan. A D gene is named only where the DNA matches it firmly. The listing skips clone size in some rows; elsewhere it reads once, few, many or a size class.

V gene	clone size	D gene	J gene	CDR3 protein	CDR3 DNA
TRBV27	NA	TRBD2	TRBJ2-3	CASSASSGGTDTQYF	TGTGCCAGCAGTGCCTCTAGCGGTGGCACAGATACGCAGTATTTT
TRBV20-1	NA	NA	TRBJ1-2	CSASTGNYGYTF	TGCAGTGCTAGTACAGGGAACTATGGCTACACCTTC
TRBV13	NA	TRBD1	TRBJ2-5	CASSFVTGAVRETQYF	TGTGCCAGCAGCTTCGTAACAGGGGCTGTCCGGGAGACCCAGTACTTC
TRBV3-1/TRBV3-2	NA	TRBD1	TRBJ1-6	CASSSWGQGSSPLHF	TGTGCCAGCAGCTCTTGGGGACAGGGGTCTTCACCCCTCCACTTT
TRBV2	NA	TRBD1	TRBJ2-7	CASSHEQGYSYEQYF	TGTGCCAGCAGCCACGAACAGGGGTACTCCTACGAGCAGTACTTC
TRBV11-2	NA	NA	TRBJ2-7	CASSPIMRLRGEIYEQYF	TGTGCCAGCAGCCCCATTATGCGGTTGCGCGGGGAGATCTACGAGCAGTACTTC
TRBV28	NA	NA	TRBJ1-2	CASSWVRTAYGYTF	TGTGCCAGCAGTTGGGTCCGGACAGCCTATGGCTACACCTTC
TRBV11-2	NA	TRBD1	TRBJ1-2	CASSLALRGQGADGYTF	TGTGCCAGCAGCTTAGCCCTACGGGGACAGGGGGCAGATGGCTACACCTTC
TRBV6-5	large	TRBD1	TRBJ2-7	CASSPRQGTDEQYF	TGTGCCAGCAGCCCCCGACAGGGTACGGACGAGCAGTACTTC
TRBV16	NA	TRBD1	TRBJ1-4	CASSQSGTGNEKLFF	TGTGCCAGCAGCCAATCCGGGACAGGGAATGAAAAACTGTTTTTT
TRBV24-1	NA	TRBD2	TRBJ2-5	CATSDSGTSVKETQYF	TGTGCCACCAGTGATTCCGGGACTAGCGTTAAAGAGACCCAGTACTTC
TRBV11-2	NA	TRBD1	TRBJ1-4	CASSDPGQGMGKLFF	TGTGCCAGCAGCGATCCGGGACAGGGGATGGGAAAACTGTTTTTT
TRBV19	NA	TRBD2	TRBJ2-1	CASSSRGVSGSYNEQFF	TGTGCCAGTAGTAGTCGGGGGGTTTCCGGCTCCTACAATGAGCAGTTCTTC
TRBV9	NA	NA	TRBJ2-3	CASSVDPLGADTQYF	TGTGCCAGCAGCGTAGACCCTTTGGGGGCCGATACGCAGTATTTT
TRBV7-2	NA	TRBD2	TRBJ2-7	CAIRTGTSGYEQYF	TGTGCCATCCGGACCGGGACTAGCGGTTACGAGCAGTACTTC
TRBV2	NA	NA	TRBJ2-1	CASNPRTAGHNEQFF	TGTGCCAGCAACCCGAGGACCGCGGGACACAATGAGCAGTTCTTC
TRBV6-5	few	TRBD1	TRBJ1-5	CASSYSGTGNQPQHF	TGTGCCAGCAGTTACAGCGGGACAGGGAATCAGCCCCAGCATTTT
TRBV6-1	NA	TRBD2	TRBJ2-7	CASSVDPAGGTGEQYF	TGTGCCAGCAGTGTTGACCCAGCGGGGGGTACCGGGGAGCAGTACTTC
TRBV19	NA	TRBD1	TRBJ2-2	CASRPGQGANTGELFF	TGTGCCAGTAGGCCCGGACAGGGGGCGAACACCGGGGAGCTGTTTTTT
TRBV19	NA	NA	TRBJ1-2	CASTYPAGQRNYGYTF	TGTGCCAGCACCTACCCGGCGGGACAAAGAAACTATGGCTACACCTTC
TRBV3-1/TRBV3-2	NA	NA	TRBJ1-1	CASSQRHRWAGTEAFF	TGTGCCAGCAGCCAGAGACACAGGTGGGCTGGCACTGAAGCTTTCTTT
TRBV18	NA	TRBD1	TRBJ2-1	CASSPRTGDLNEQFF	TGTGCCAGCTCACCAAGAACAGGGGATCTGAATGAGCAGTTCTTC
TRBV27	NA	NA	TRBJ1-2	CASSLSAGEGGYTF	TGTGCCAGCAGTTTATCGGCGGGGGAAGGGGGCTACACCTTC
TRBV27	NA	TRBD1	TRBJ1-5	CASSLRTGAYNQPQHF	TGTGCCAGCAGTTTACGTACAGGGGCCTACAATCAGCCCCAGCATTTT
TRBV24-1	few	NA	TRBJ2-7	CATSVKVHEQYF	TGTGCCACCAGTGTCAAAGTACACGAGCAGTACTTC
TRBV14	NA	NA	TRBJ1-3	CASSPQGHTIYF	TGTGCCAGCAGCCCCCAGGGGCACACCATATATTTT
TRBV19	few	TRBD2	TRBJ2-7	CASSNGGSSYEQYF	TGTGCCAGTTCCAATGGCGGGAGTTCCTACGAGCAGTACTTC
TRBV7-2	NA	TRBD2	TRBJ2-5	CASSLAIRGRGETQYF	TGTGCCAGCAGCTTAGCTATTCGCGGGAGAGGAGAGACCCAGTACTTC
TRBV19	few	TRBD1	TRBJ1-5	CASSIGAGGGGQPQHF	TGTGCCAGTAGTATAGGCGCAGGGGGGGGCGGTCAGCCCCAGCATTTT
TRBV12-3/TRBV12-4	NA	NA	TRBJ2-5	CASSLAEGETQYF	TGTGCCAGCAGTTTAGCCGAGGGGGAGACCCAGTACTTC
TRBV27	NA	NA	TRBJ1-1	CASSFWARGGEAFF	TGTGCCAGCAGTTTCTGGGCCAGGGGTGGTGAAGCTTTCTTT
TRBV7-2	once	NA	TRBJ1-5	CASSLAGNSNQPQHF	TGTGCCAGCAGCTTAGCAGGGAATAGCAATCAGCCCCAGCATTTT
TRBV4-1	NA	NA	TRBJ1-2	CASSQDLRGYTF	TGCGCCAGCAGCCAAGATCTAAGGGGCTACACCTTC
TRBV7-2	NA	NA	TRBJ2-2	CASSFSRGATGELFF	TGTGCCAGCAGCTTTTCCCGGGGGGCCACCGGGGAGCTGTTTTTT
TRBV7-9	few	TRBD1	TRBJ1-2	CASSLAVDRGYTF	TGTGCCAGCAGCTTAGCGGTGGACAGGGGCTACACCTTC
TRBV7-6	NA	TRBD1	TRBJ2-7	CASSLGGGTDEQYF	TGTGCCAGCAGCTTAGGCGGTGGGACAGACGAGCAGTACTTC
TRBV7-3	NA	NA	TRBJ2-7	CASSLQAGVGGEQYF	TGTGCCAGCAGCTTACAGGCCGGGGTCGGAGGGGAGCAGTACTTC
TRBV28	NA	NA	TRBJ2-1	CASSLGVGLRDEQFF	TGTGCCAGCAGTTTAGGAGTGGGTCTACGGGATGAGCAGTTCTTC
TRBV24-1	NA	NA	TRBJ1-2	CATSDFHGYGYTF	TGTGCCACCAGTGATTTTCACGGCTATGGCTACACCTTC
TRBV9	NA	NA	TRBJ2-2	CASNSPGELFF	TGTGCCAGTAATTCACCCGGGGAGCTGTTTTTT
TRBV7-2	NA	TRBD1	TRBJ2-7	CASSAGTGHTYEQYF	TGTGCCAGCAGCGCCGGGACAGGGCATACCTACGAGCAGTACTTC
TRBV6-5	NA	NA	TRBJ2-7	CASRQYEQYF	TGTGCCAGCAGGCAATACGAGCAGTACTTC
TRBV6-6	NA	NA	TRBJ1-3	CASSYARAGNTIYF	TGTGCCAGCAGTTACGCCAGGGCGGGAAACACCATATATTTT
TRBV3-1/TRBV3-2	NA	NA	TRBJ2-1	CASSRDYNEQFF	TGTGCCAGCAGCCGAGATTACAATGAGCAGTTCTTC
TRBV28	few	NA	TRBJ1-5	CASRVSNQPQHF	TGTGCCAGCAGGGTTAGCAATCAGCCCCAGCATTTT
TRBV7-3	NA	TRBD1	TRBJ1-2	CASSLNGPGQGYGYTF	TGTGCCAGCAGCTTAAATGGGCCGGGACAGGGCTATGGCTACACCTTC
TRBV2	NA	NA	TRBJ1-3	CASSDQGQVLTSGNTIYF	TGTGCCAGCAGTGACCAAGGGCAGGTCTTAACCAGTGGAAACACCATATATTTT
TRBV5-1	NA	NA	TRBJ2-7	CASSLVVSSEQYF	TGCGCCAGCAGCTTGGTGGTCTCCTCCGAGCAGTACTTC
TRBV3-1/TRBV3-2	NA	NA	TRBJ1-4	CASCLGGTTNEKLFF	TGTGCCAGCTGCCTGGGAGGGACAACTAATGAAAAACTGTTTTTT
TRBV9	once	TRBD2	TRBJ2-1	CASSVDVTSQNEQFF	TGTGCCAGCAGCGTAGACGTGACTAGCCAGAATGAGCAGTTCTTC
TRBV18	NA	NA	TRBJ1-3	CASSPQDAGLSGNTIYF	TGTGCCAGCTCACCACAGGACGCAGGTCTCTCTGGAAACACCATATATTTT
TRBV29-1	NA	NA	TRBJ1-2	CSVVERDYGYTF	TGCAGCGTTGTGGAACGAGACTATGGCTACACCTTC
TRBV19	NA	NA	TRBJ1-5	CASSGGRVGNQPQHF	TGTGCCAGTAGTGGGGGGAGGGTTGGCAATCAGCCCCAGCATTTT
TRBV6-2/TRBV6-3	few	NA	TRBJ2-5	CASSTQVQETQYF	TGTGCCAGCAGTACACAGGTTCAAGAGACCCAGTACTTC
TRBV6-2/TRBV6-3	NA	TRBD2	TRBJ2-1	CASSRPISGPGGEQFF	TGTGCCAGCAGCCGGCCGATTAGCGGGCCTGGCGGTGAGCAGTTCTTC